This paragraph reports one T cell receptor beta chain. What it recognizes is unknown. The assay was immunoSEQ multiplex PCR, and TCRdb's table has in-frame clones only and misses some. Of around 2,000,000 clones in the sample, roughly 91% were seen once. The germline V and J ends were trimmed by 1 base and 4 bases, with 15 bases remaining between them. The CDR3 extends over 15 amino acids. Germline lookup yields CDR1 SGHRS and CDR2 YFSETQ. Terminally differentiated effector memory CD45RA+ cells were left out of the naive CD8 fraction, which was CD45RO-negative and positively selected for CCR7. This sample stems from a study of shared clonotypes between healthy human individuals. General study results and limits: Sharing across four donors was highest in naive CD4 (roughly 5%) and lowest in memory CD8 (roughly 0.4%). An expected dependence of interdonor clonotype sharing on sequencing depth was noted.

Sequencing was performed on naive CD8+ T cells from PBMCs. The rearrangement uses TRBV5-1 and TRBJ2-7, with D perhaps TRBD1 (5 bases). The receptor comes from a man between 18 and 35 years old in good health. Some clones in this sample may be carry-over from other donors' samples. CDR3 in amino acids: CASSLQGTPSYEQYF. Written as DNA, the CDR3 is TGCGCCAGCAGCTTGCAGGGTACCCCTTCGTACGAGCAGTACTTC.